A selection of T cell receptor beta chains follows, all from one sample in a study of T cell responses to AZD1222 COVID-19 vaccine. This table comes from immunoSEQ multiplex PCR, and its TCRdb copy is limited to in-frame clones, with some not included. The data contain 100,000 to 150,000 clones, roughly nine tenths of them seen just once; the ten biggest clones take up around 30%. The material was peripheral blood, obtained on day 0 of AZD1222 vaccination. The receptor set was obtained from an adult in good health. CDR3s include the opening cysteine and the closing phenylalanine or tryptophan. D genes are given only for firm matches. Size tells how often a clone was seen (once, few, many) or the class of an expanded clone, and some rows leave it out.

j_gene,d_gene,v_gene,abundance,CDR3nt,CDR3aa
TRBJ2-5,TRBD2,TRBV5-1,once,TGCGCCAGCAGCTTGAAACTAACGGGGGGGCGTGAGACCCAGTACTTC,CASSLKLTGGRETQYF
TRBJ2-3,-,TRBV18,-,TGTGCCAGCTCGGAACAAGATACGCAGTATTTT,CASSEQDTQYF
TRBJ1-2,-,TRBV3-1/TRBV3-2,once,TGTGCCAGCAGCCTAGGAGGATATGGCTACACCTTC,CASSLGGYGYTF
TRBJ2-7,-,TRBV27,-,TGTGCCAGCAGTTTAGACCCCCTGGGAGAGCAGTACTTC,CASSLDPLGEQYF
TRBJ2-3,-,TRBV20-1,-,TGCAGTGCTAGTGGGGGGGCGACCACAGATACGCAGTATTTT,CSASGGATTDTQYF
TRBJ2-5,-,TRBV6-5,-,TGTGCCAGCAGTAAGGGACACCAAGAGACCCAGTACTTC,CASSKGHQETQYF
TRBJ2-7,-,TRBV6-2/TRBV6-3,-,TGTGCCAGCAGCCGACCCCTCAACGAGCAGTACTTC,CASSRPLNEQYF
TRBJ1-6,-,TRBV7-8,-,TGTGCCAGCAGCCTCCTCTGGCAGGAAAGGAATTCACCCCTCCACTTT,CASSLLWQERNSPLHF
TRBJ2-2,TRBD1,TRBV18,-,TGTGCCAGCTCACAAGGACAGGGGAACACCGGGGAGCTGTTTTTT,CASSQGQGNTGELFF
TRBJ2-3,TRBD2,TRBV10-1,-,TGCGCCAGCCGAACCCTAGCGGGAGGGATGCATACGCAGTATTTT,CASRTLAGGMHTQYF
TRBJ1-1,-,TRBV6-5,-,TGTGCCAGCAGTTACGTGGCGAACACTGAAGCTTTCTTT,CASSYVANTEAFF
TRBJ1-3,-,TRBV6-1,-,TGTGCCAGCAGTGAAGGGGGATCTGCTGGAAACACCATATATTTT,CASSEGGSAGNTIYF